The TCR beta chain under discussion was sequenced for a study of identical twins (dated by TCRdb to 2016 to 2017). With respect to the entire study: The study deep-sequenced TCR alpha and beta repertoires from monozygotic twins, unrelated adults of various ages and cord blood to test whether fetal clonotypes persist. To rule out contamination, the twin experiments were replicated at different times with different library preparation protocols.

Notes on this clonotype: The antigen it recognizes is unknown. One base away there is no much larger clone; base qualities are not given.

The protocol used for the library was 5' RACE. The instrument given in TCRdb is Illumina HiSeq 2000. A universal primer binding site was introduced by template switching, and a unique molecular identifier was present in the final cDNA, enabling accurate counting of TCR cDNA molecules. First-strand cDNA for TCR alpha and beta chains was synthesized from specific primers in the conserved constant-segment region. Each cDNA library was double barcoded, with a SMART-Mk sample barcode plus Illumina barcodes, to control for contamination. Two successive PCR steps introduced TruSeq adapter sequences along with Illumina sample barcodes. Sequencing of the TCR alpha and beta cDNA libraries was done on the Illumina HiSeq platform using custom primers. Regarding the original processing steps: Unique molecular identifiers were extracted from raw reads with MiGEC, and CDR3 positions were determined with MiXCR. For each individual, recombination models were inferred using an EM algorithm with the repgenHMM and IGoR tools. The analysis of shared clonotypes was done with the tcR package in R, with sharing normalized by the product of cloneset sizes. Out-of-frame nonproductive sequences were analyzed to study raw recombination free of thymic and clonal selection effects. TCRdb itself trimmed the public reads at Q25 with fastp, ran MiXCR and retained productive beta chains. Each entry is one CDR3 protein sequence, shown with its most common DNA and genes. It is TCRdb's table, rather than the study itself, that gives the V and J calls and clone size. The sample data list 1.5 million to 2 million distinct CDR3 sequences, and less than 35% of these were observed just once. About 0.27% of the sample lies in the top ten.

All donors were healthy Caucasians. Trimming at the junction amounts to 5 bases on V and 3 bases on J, and the germline ends lie 11 bases apart. CDR1 and CDR2 are read off the germline V gene as MNHEY and SVGEGT. The CDR3 goes from the cysteine to the phenylalanine over 15 residues. Solely the CDR3 DNA is kept, with 45 bases framed from the first base. Paper-wide results and their limitations: Excess twin sharing in beta out-of-frame sequences was weaker because fewer shared sequences lowered the signal-to-noise ratio. In monozygotic twins, out-of-frame TCR alpha sharing was systematically underestimated by recombination models, although the models agreed with sharing between unrelated individuals. Abundant cord blood beta clonotypes had fewer insertions, young adult naive repertoires showed a similar but weaker trend, and memory repertoires showed no such trend. Because the same donors could not be followed over many years, the conclusions depended on cross-sectional statistical analysis. Compared with coincidental sharing between unrelated individuals, out-of-frame TCR alpha sequences shared between twins showed an excess of sequences with low generation probability. Zero-insertion analyses could be partly confounded by invariant T cells such as MAIT and iNKT, though diverse VJ usage argued against such confounding for most clonotypes.

The source of this sequence is a newborn girl in good health. Source material: cord blood. The V gene is TRBV6-2 or TRBV6-3 and the J gene is TRBJ1-6; D gene: possibly TRBD1, on 5 matching bases. The CDR3 has the sequence CASSRGSLYNSPLHF. The DNA reads TGTGCCAGCAGTCGGGGCAGCCTCTATAATTCACCCCTCCACTTT.